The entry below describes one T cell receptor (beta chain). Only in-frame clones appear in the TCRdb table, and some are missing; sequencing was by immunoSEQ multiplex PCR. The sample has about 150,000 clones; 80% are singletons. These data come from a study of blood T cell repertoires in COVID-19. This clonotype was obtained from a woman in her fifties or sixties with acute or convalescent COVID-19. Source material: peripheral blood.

The CDR3 sequence: CASSPGLYSSYNEQFF. CDR3 bases: TGCGCCAGCAGCCCGGGACTCTATAGCTCCTACAATGAGCAGTTCTTC. The rearrangement uses TRBV5-1 and TRBJ2-1; weak D call: TRBD2 (6 bases). Germline CDR1 and CDR2: SGHRS and YFSETQ. The CDR3 has 16 amino acids. V was shortened by 4 bases and J by 0 bases, with 14 bases between the two germline ends. The variable domain in full, with the rest retrieved from reference TRBV5-1 and TRBJ2-1, is KAGVTQTPRYLIKTRGQQVTLSCSPISGHRSVSWYQQTPGQGLQFLFEYFSETQRNKGNFPGRFSGRQFSNSRSEMNVSTLELGDSALYLCASSPGLYSSYNEQFFGPGTRLTVL.